The rows below give T cell receptor beta chains drawn from one sample of a study of blood T cell repertoires in COVID-19. Method: immunoSEQ multiplex PCR; TCRdb's copy keeps in-frame clones and lacks some. Of 85,000 to 110,000 clones in the sample, around nine tenths were seen once. Sequences were obtained from peripheral blood. These receptors all come from an elderly woman in a cohort sampled during active COVID-19. CDR3s leave out the opening cysteine and the closing phenylalanine or tryptophan.

V: TRBV9; CDR3: ASSALANTGELF
V: TRBV14; CDR3: ASSQGSGQNTGELF
V: TRBV6-5; CDR3: ASKGTGGDEKLF
V: TRBV5-4; CDR3: ASSLGGRLHGATGTDTQY
V: TRBV7-9; CDR3: AASGSHRFQTNEKLF
V: TRBV19; CDR3: ASSTTTTVLSSPNYGYT
V: TRBV2; CDR3: ASREAYEQY
V: TRBV27; CDR3: ASSVGQGKEKLF
V: TRBV18; CDR3: ASSSQGNGYT
V: TRBV7-2; CDR3: ASSLGRQGGDYGYT
V: TRBV30; CDR3: AWSYRESGELF
V: TRBV14; CDR3: ASSYQGPYGYT
V: TRBV10-2; CDR3: ASSASGGSYNEQF
V: TRBV7-9; CDR3: ASSLATGDYGYT
V: TRBV24-1; CDR3: ATSDPGQGLHEQF
V: TRBV7-2; CDR3: ASSLSWTDNSPLH
V: TRBV7-3; CDR3: ASRSRTGQKNTEAF
V: TRBV18; CDR3: ASSTRRDSTYNEQF
V: TRBV3-1/TRBV3-2; CDR3: ASSRFGTSERISGANVLT
V: TRBV5-1; CDR3: ASSFRDRNTEAF
V: TRBV3-1/TRBV3-2; CDR3: ASRGAGTNYGYT
V: TRBV12-3/TRBV12-4; CDR3: ASSLGASGELF
V: TRBV3-1/TRBV3-2; CDR3: ASSQDRERGGIEQF
V: TRBV3-1/TRBV3-2; CDR3: ASSPPNTGELF
V: TRBV5-8; CDR3: ASSPRSSYEQY
V: TRBV6-4; CDR3: ASSEPGQGTGELF
V: TRBV7-8; CDR3: ASSLMDRIN
V: TRBV10-3; CDR3: AISESKIQGNEQF
V: TRBV5-1; CDR3: ASSSLDATGNEAF
V: TRBV5-1; CDR3: ASSRETYNEQF
V: TRBV14; CDR3: ASSQDWQRSRAYEQY
V: TRBV2; CDR3: ASSGRGNAF
V: TRBV5-6; CDR3: ASSPPTSSGQY
V: TRBV24-1; CDR3: ATSGRDPDTQY
V: TRBV5-4; CDR3: ASSPSTGVRTTEAF
V: TRBV27; CDR3: ASSSDRVGTGELF
V: TRBV2; CDR3: ASSRQGDYGYT
V: TRBV28; CDR3: ASKEVEAF